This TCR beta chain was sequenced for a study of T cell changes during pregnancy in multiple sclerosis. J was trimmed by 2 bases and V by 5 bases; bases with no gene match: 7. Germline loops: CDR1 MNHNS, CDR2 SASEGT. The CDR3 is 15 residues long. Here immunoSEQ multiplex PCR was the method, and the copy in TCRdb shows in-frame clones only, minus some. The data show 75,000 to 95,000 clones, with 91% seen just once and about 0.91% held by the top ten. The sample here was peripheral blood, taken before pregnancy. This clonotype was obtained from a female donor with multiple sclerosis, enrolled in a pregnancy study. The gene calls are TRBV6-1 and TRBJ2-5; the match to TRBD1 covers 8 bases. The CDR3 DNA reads TGTGCCAGCAGTTTCGCCAGGGGGCAGCAAGAGACCCAGTACTTC. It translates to CASSFARGQQETQYF.